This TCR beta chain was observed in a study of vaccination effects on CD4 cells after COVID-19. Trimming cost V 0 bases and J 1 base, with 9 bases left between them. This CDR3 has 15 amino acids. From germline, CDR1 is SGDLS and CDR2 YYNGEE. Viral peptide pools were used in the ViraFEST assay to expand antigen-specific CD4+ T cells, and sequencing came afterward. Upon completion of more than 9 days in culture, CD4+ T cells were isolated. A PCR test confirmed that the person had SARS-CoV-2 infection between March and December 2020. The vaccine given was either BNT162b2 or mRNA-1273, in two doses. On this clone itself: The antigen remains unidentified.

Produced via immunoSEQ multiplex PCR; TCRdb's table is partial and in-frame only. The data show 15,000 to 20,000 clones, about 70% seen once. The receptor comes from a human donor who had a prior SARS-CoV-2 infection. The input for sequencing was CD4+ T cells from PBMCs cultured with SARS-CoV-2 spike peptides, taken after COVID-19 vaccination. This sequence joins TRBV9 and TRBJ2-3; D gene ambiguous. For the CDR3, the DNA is TGTGCCAGCAGCGTAGGTTGGCAACGCACAGATACGCAGTATTTT. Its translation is CASSVGWQRTDTQYF.